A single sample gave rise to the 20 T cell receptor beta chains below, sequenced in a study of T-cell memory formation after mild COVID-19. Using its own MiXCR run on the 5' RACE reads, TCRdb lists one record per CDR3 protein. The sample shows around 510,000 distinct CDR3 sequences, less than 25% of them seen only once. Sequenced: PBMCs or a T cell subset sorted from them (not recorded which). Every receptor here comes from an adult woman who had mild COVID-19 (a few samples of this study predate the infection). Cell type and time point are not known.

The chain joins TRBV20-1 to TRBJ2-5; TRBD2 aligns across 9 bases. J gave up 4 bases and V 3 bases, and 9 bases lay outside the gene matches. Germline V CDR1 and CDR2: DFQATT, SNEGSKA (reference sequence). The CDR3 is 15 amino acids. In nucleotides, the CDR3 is TGCAGTGCTAGCAGGCGGGAGGGATTGGGAGAGACCCAGTACTTC. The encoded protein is CSASRREGLGETQYF.

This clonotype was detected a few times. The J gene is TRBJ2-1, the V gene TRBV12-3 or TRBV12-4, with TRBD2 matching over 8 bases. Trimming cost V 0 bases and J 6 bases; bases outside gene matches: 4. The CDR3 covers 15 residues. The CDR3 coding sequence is TGTGCCAGCAGTTTAGCCGGGGGGGCGGTCAATGAGCAGTTCTTC. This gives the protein CASSLAGGAVNEQFF.

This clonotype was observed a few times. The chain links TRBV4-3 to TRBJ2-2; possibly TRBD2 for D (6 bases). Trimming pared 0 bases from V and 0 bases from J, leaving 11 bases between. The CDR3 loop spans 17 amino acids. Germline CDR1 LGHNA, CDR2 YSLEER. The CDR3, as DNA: TGCGCCAGCAGCCAAGATCGGTTAGCGGCGAACACCGGGGAGCTGTTTTTT. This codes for CASSQDRLAANTGELFF.

In DNA, the CDR3 is TGCGCCAGCAGCCAAGCCGTCCTAGCGGGGGGTTCAGATACGCAGTATTTT. Protein: CASSQAVLAGGSDTQYF. The chain uses TRBV4-1 and TRBJ2-3; 11 bases fit TRBD2. Germline lookup yields CDR1 MGHRA and CDR2 YSYEKL. The CDR3 runs to 17 residues. V dropped 1 base and J dropped 4; count of bases not matched to a gene: 7.

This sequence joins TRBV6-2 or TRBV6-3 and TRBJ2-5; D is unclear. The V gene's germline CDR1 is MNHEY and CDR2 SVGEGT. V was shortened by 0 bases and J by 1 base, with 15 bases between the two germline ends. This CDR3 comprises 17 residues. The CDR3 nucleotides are TGTGCCAGCAGTTACTCTTTTAAGATGTTGGCCCAAGAGACCCAGTACTTC. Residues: CASSYSFKMLAQETQYF.

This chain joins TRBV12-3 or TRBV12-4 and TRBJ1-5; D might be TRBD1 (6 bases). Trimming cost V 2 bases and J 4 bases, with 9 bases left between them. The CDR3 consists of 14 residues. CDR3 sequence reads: CASSLRGNNQPQHF. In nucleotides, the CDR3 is TGTGCCAGCAGTTTAAGGGGGAATAATCAGCCCCAGCATTTT.

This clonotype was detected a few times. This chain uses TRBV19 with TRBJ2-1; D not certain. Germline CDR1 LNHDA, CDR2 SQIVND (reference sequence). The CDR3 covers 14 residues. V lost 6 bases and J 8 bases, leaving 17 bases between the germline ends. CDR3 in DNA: TGTGCCAGTAGGCTTTACGGTCGAGAGGATGAGCAGTTCTTC. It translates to CASRLYGREDEQFF. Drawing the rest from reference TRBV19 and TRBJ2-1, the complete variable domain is DGGITQSPKYLFRKEGQNVTLSCEQNLNHDAMYWYRQDPGQGLRLIYYSQIVNDFQKGDIAEGYSVSREKKESFPLTVTSAQKNPTAFYLCASRLYGREDEQFFGPGTRLTVL.

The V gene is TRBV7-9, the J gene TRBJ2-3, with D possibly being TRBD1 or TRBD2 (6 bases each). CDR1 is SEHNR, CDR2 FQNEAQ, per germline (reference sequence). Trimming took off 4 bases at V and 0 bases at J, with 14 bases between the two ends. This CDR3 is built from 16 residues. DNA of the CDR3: TGTGCCAGCAGCTCGGGGGCCCTACCCAGCACAGATACGCAGTATTTT. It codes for CASSSGALPSTDTQYF.

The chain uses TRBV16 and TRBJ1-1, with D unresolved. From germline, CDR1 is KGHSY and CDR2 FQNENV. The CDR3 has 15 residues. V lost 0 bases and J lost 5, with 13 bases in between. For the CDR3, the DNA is TGTGCCAGCAGCCAATCACGAGGGCGGGATACTGAAGCTTTCTTT. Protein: CASSQSRGRDTEAFF. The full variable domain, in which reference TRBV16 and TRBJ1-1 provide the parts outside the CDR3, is GEEVAQTPKHLVRGEGQKAKLYCAPIKGHSYVFWYQQVLKNEFKFLISFQNENVFDETGMPKERFSAKCLPNSPCSLEIQATKLEDSAVYFCASSQSRGRDTEAFFGQGTRLTVV.

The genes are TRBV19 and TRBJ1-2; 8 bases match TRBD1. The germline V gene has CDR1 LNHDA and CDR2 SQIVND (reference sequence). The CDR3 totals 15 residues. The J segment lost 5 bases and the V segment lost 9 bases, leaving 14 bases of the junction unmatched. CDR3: CASGGWDRNSYGYTF. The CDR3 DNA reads TGTGCCAGCGGGGGCTGGGACAGGAACTCTTATGGCTACACCTTC.

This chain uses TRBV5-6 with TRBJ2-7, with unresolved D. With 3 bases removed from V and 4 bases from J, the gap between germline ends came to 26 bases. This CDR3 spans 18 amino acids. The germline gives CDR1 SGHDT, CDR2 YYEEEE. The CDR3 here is CASSSLLTSTPSRYEQYF. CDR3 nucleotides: TGTGCCAGCAGCTCACTATTAACTTCGACGCCGAGTCGGTACGAGCAGTACTTC.

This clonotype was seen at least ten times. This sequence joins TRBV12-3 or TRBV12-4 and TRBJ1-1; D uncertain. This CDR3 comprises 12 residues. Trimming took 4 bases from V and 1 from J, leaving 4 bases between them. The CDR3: CASSWGNTEAFF. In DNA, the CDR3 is TGTGCCAGCAGTTGGGGGAACACTGAAGCTTTCTTT.

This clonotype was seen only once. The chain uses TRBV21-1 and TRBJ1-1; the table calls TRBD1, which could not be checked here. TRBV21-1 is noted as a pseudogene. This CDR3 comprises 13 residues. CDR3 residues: CASSSHLGEEAFF. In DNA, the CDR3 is TGTGCCAGCAGCTCCCATTTGGGGGAGGAAGCTTTCTTT.

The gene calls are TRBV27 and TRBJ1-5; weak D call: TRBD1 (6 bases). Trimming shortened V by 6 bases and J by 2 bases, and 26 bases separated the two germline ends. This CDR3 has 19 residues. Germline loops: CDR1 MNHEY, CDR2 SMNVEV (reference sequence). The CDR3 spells CASRRQTETGKGGNQPQHF. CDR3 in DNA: TGTGCCAGCAGAAGACAAACAGAGACAGGTAAGGGCGGCAATCAGCCCCAGCATTTT.

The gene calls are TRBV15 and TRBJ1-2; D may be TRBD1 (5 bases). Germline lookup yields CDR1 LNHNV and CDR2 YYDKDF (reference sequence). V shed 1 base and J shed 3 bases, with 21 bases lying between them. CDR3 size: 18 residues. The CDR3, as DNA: TGTGCCACCAGCAGAGTGGGGAGTGGGGCTGCGGAGGACTATGGCTACACCTTC. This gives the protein CATSRVGSGAAEDYGYTF.

CDR3 nucleotides: TGCGCCAGCAGCCAAGCTGGCAGGGGGTCCTACGAGCAGTACTTC. Protein sequence: CASSQAGRGSYEQYF. This sequence joins TRBV4-1 and TRBJ2-7, with 7 bases matching TRBD1. Germline V CDR1 and CDR2: MGHRA, YSYEKL. Germline trimming cut 1 base from V and 1 base from J; bases unmatched to any gene: 4. The CDR3 runs 15 residues.

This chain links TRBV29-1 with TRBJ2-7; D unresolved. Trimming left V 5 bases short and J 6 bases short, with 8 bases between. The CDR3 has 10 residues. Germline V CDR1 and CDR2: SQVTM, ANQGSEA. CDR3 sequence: CSVIWGEQYF. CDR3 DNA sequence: TGCAGCGTTATATGGGGCGAGCAGTACTTC.

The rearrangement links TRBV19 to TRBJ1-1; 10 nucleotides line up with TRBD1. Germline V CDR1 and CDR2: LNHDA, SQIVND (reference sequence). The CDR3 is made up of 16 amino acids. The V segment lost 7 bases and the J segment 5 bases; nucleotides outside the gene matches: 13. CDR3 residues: CASKSQFGTGVTEAFF. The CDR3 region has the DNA TGTGCCAGTAAGAGCCAATTTGGGACAGGGGTAACTGAAGCTTTCTTT.

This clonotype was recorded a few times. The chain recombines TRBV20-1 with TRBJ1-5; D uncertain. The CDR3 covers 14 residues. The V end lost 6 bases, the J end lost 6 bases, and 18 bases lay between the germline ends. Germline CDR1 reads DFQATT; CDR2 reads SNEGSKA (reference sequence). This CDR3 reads CSAARELSPQPQHF. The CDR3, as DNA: TGCAGTGCCGCCCGGGAATTGAGCCCTCAGCCCCAGCATTTT.

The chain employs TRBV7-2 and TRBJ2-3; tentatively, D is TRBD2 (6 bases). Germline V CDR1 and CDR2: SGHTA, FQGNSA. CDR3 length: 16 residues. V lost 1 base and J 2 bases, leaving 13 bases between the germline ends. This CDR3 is CASSLELGDFTDTQYF. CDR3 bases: TGTGCCAGCAGCTTAGAGTTAGGGGACTTCACAGATACGCAGTATTTT. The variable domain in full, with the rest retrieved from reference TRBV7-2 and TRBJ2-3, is GAGVSQSPSNKVTEKGKDVELRCDPISGHTALYWYRQSLGQGLEFLIYFQGNSAPDKSGLPSDRFSAERTGGSVSTLTIQRTQQEDSAVYLCASSLELGDFTDTQYFGPGTRLTVL.